This passage covers 15 T cell receptor beta chains from one sample sequenced in a study of T cell repertoires in cytomegalovirus infection. No antigen is known for these receptors. TCRdb called the reads again in MiXCR, with one record for every CDR3 protein. The sample consists of about 110,000 distinct CDR3 sequences, 25% to 35% of them appearing once. The material sequenced was CD8+ T cells from cultured PBMCs, taken from culture after CMV antigen stimulation. The source is a human donor in good health (CMV status not recorded). Some clones in this sample may be carry-over from other donors' samples.

This sequence joins TRBV7-4 and TRBJ2-1; weak D call: TRBD1 (6 bases). Germline CDR1 is SGHVT and CDR2 is SQSDAQ. The CDR3 consists of 16 residues. Trimming removed 1 base from V and 3 bases from J, with 13 bases in between. This CDR3 reads CASSLVPGALYNEQFF. CDR3 bases: TGTGCCAGCAGCTTAGTTCCAGGGGCCCTCTACAATGAGCAGTTCTTC.

Comment on this clonotype: Germline is not matched at one junction end, which may reflect a read error. The V gene is TRBV6-6, the J gene TRBJ2-4, with 13 bases fitting TRBD2. The CDR3 loop spans 16 amino acids. Germline CDR1 reads MNHNY; CDR2 reads SVGAGI (reference sequence). The CDR3: CASSHSTSGGLNIQYF. The CDR3 nucleotides are TGTGCCAGCAGTCACTCGACTAGCGGGGGGTTAAACATTCAGTACTTC.

This clonotype has only a few counts. CDR3 sequence (DNA): TGTGCTAGTGGTTTGCCCATGACCATGAACACTGAAGCTTTCTTT. Protein product: CASGLPMTMNTEAFF. V is TRBV12-5 and J is TRBJ1-1; no definite D call. This CDR3 has 15 amino acids. The germline V and J ends were trimmed by 2 bases and 0 bases, with 10 bases remaining between them. Germline-derived CDR1 and CDR2 are LGHNT and FRNRAP.

The chain is built from TRBV7-6 and TRBJ2-7; D unresolved. The CDR3 length is 14 residues. Germline values: CDR1 SGHVS, CDR2 FNYEAQ. Trimming took off 2 bases at V and 2 bases at J, with 10 bases between the two ends. CDR3 loop: CASSLIIGAYEQYF. CDR3 DNA: TGTGCCAGCAGCTTAATAATCGGAGCCTACGAGCAGTACTTC.

The gene calls are TRBV5-4 and TRBJ1-1; D is undetermined. The CDR3 sequence is 13 residues long. With 2 bases removed from V and 2 bases from J, the gap between germline ends came to 7 bases. CDR1 and CDR2 from the germline V gene are SGHNT and YYREEE (reference sequence). CDR3 coding DNA: TGTGCCAGCAGCTTTTGGGTAAACACTGAAGCTTTCTTT. Translation: CASSFWVNTEAFF. Using reference TRBV5-4 and TRBJ1-1 for the parts outside the CDR3, the full variable domain is ETGVTQSPTHLIKTRGQQVTLRCSSQSGHNTVSWYQQALGQGPQFIFQYYREEENGRGNFPPRFSGLQFPNYSSELNVNALELDDSALYLCASSFWVNTEAFFGQGTRLTVV.

V and J are TRBV27 and TRBJ2-5; 8 positions agree with TRBD2. Germline trimming cut 6 bases from V and 9 bases from J; bases unmatched to any gene: 12. In germline, CDR1 is MNHEY, CDR2 SMNVEV (reference sequence). The CDR3 loop spans 14 amino acids. CDR3 residues: CASRGSGALGAQYF. CDR3 DNA: TGTGCCAGCAGGGGTAGCGGGGCCCTCGGGGCCCAGTACTTC.

The chain employs TRBV6-2 or TRBV6-3 and TRBJ1-3; TRBD1 might be the D (5 bases). CDR3 length: 15 residues. In germline, CDR1 is MNHEY, CDR2 SVGEGT. V was clipped by 5 bases and J by 0 bases, with 11 bases between them. The CDR3 nucleotides are TGTGCCAGCAGTACACAGGTTTACTCTGGAAACACCATATATTTT. It is translated as CASSTQVYSGNTIYF.

The rearrangement joins TRBV10-3 to TRBJ2-7; maybe TRBD1 (6 bases). Deletions cut 0 bases from V and 2 bases from J, with 14 bases between. The CDR3 runs to 16 residues. In germline, CDR1 is ENHRY, CDR2 SYGVKD. CDR3 loop: CAISESRTVPAYEQYF. The CDR3 DNA reads TGTGCCATCAGTGAGTCTCGGACAGTCCCGGCCTACGAGCAGTACTTC.

This clonotype appeared a few times. This rearrangement joins TRBV6-5 to TRBJ1-5; weak D call: TRBD1 (6 bases). This CDR3 region has 13 residues. CDR1 is MNHEY, CDR2 SVGAGI, per germline. The V gene lost 4 bases and the J gene lost 7 bases, with 11 bases spanning the gap. CDR3 sequence (DNA): TGTGCCAGCAGTTCCAGGGGAGTACAGCCCCAGCATTTT. This gives the protein CASSSRGVQPQHF.

This clonotype occurred many times. The chain employs TRBV6-2 or TRBV6-3 and TRBJ2-7, with 10 bases identical to TRBD1. Germline CDR1 and CDR2: MNHEY and SVGEGT. The V segment lost 6 bases and the J segment 5 bases; nucleotides outside the gene matches: 7. The CDR3 length is 14 residues. The CDR3 region is CASRWDRGANEQYF. The CDR3 nucleotides are TGTGCCAGCAGGTGGGACAGGGGAGCGAACGAGCAGTACTTC.

This clonotype was seen many times. The CDR3 DNA follows: TGTGCCAGCACCGAGCTGGGGGAGTATTCACCCCTCCACTTT. Translation gives CASTELGEYSPLHF. V usage is TRBV11-2 and J usage is TRBJ1-6, with D possibly TRBD1 on 5 matching bases. V lost 7 bases, J lost 8 bases, and 15 bases lay in between. Germline CDR1 SGHAT, CDR2 FQNNGV. The CDR3 is made up of 14 amino acids.

This clonotype has more than one count but fewer than ten. The chain couples TRBV7-6 to TRBJ2-2, with D maybe TRBD2 (6 bases). V lost 1 base to trimming and J lost 2 bases, with 8 bases between them. The CDR3 is 15 amino acids. Germline CDR1 reads SGHVS; CDR2 reads FNYEAQ. CDR3 amino acids: CASSLGRGNTGELFF. In nucleotides, the CDR3 is TGTGCCAGCAGCTTAGGGCGGGGTAACACCGGGGAGCTGTTTTTT. The full variable domain, in which reference TRBV7-6 and TRBJ2-2 provide the parts outside the CDR3, is GAGVSQSPRYKVTKRGQDVALRCDPISGHVSLYWYRQALGQGPEFLTYFNYEAQQDKSGLPNDRFSAERPEGSISTLTIQRTEQRDSAMYRCASSLGRGNTGELFFGEGSRLTVL.

The chain carries TRBV9 and TRBJ1-5, with D perhaps TRBD1 (5 bases). CDR3 length equals 15 residues. Germline CDR1 SGDLS, CDR2 YYNGEE. The germline V and J ends were trimmed by 0 bases and 3 bases, with 10 bases remaining between them. CDR3 in amino acids: CASSVAVGPNQPQHF. CDR3 sequence (DNA): TGTGCCAGCAGCGTAGCTGTGGGGCCCAATCAGCCCCAGCATTTT.

The rearrangement joins TRBV7-9 to TRBJ1-1, with unresolved D. The V and J ends lost 2 bases and 4 bases respectively, with 8 bases between them. The CDR3 is 13 residues long. Looked up from germline, CDR1 is SEHNR and CDR2 is FQNEAQ (reference sequence). The CDR3 nucleotides read TGTGCCAGCAGCTTACTAGTAACCACTGAAGCTTTCTTT. It specifies CASSLLVTTEAFF.

The chain uses TRBV20-1 and TRBJ2-5; 10 bases are shared with TRBD2. V trimming: 5 bases; J trimming: 0 bases; junction bases outside the gene matches: 9. From germline, CDR1 is DFQATT and CDR2 SNEGSKA (reference sequence). This CDR3 is built from 16 residues. The CDR3 loop is CSAGRASGSYQETQYF. The CDR3, as DNA: TGCAGTGCTGGGCGGGCTAGCGGGAGCTACCAAGAGACCCAGTACTTC.